Listed here are 8 T cell receptor beta chains from one sample, sequenced in a study of T cells after posttransplantation cyclophosphamide. Here immunoSEQ multiplex PCR was the method, and the copy in TCRdb shows in-frame clones only, minus some. This table has about 47,000 clones, 85% to 95% appearing once. Sequencing was carried out using PBMCs. These receptor sequences come from a woman in her forties or fifties in good health and a related stem cell transplant donor.

The V and J genes are TRBV1 and TRBJ2-7; the table's D call, TRBD2, has no DNA check behind it. TRBV1 is given as a pseudogene. The CDR3 runs 22 residues. The CDR3: CTSSQAVLGLAGVFDLAYEQYF. The CDR3 DNA is TGCACCAGCAGCCAAGCGGTTTTAGGATTAGCGGGAGTATTCGACCTCGCCTACGAGCAGTACTTC.

The gene calls are TRBV15 and TRBJ2-1, with TRBD2 matching 8 bases. CDR1 and CDR2 from the germline V gene are LNHNV and YYDKDF (reference sequence). The V gene end was trimmed by 6 bases and the J gene end by 5 bases; junction bases not matched to a gene: 9. The CDR3 extends over 15 amino acids. As DNA, the CDR3 is TGTGCCACCAGTGATCGACTAGCGCGCAACAATGAGCAGTTCTTC. This translates into CATSDRLARNNEQFF.

The CDR3 sequence: CASSRDRVSSPLHF. DNA for the CDR3: TGCGCCAGCAGCCGCGACAGGGTGAGTTCACCCCTCCACTTT. The chain uses TRBV5-1 and TRBJ1-6, with 7 bases identical to TRBD1. The junction had 7 bases not matched to a gene; V was cut back by 4 bases and J by 9 bases. Germline CDR1 is SGHRS and CDR2 is YFSETQ. CDR3 size: 14 residues.

The chain employs TRBV5-1 and TRBJ1-1; 10 positions agree with TRBD1. The CDR3 is 16 amino acids. V lost 3 bases, J lost 1 base, and 6 bases stayed unmatched. Germline CDR1 SGHRS, CDR2 YFSETQ. CDR3 DNA: TGCGCCAGCAGCTCCAGACAGGGGGCTGGGAACACTGAAGCTTTCTTT. It translates to CASSSRQGAGNTEAFF. The whole variable domain, remainder taken from reference TRBV5-1 and TRBJ1-1, is KAGVTQTPRYLIKTRGQQVTLSCSPISGHRSVSWYQQTPGQGLQFLFEYFSETQRNKGNFPGRFSGRQFSNSRSEMNVSTLELGDSALYLCASSSRQGAGNTEAFFGQGTRLTVV.

The CDR3 region is CASSLSGRVDEQYF. Here the CDR3 DNA reads TGTGCCAGCAGTTTGAGCGGGAGGGTCGACGAGCAGTACTTC. The chain has TRBV27 and TRBJ2-7, with 10 positions matching TRBD2. Germline V CDR1 and CDR2: MNHEY, SMNVEV (reference sequence). J was trimmed by 5 bases and V by 3 bases; bases with no gene match: 4. The CDR3 has 14 residues.

The chain couples TRBV2 to TRBJ1-5; 7 bases align to TRBD1. CDR1 SNHLY and CDR2 FYNNEI come from the germline V gene. The CDR3 is made up of 19 amino acids. J gave up 2 bases and V 3 bases, and 16 bases lay outside the gene matches. The CDR3 DNA is TGTGCCAGCAGTGAGACGCGGCAGGGGGTTAATGTGGGCAATCAGCCCCAGCATTTT. It yields the protein CASSETRQGVNVGNQPQHF.

The V call is TRBV28, the J call TRBJ1-1, with 7 bases fitting TRBD1. The germline CDR1 and CDR2 sequences are MDHEN and SYDVKM. V was pared by 7 bases and J by 4 bases, with 9 bases of the junction left unmatched. This CDR3 has 14 amino acids. This CDR3 is CASTRQGAGTEAFF. DNA for the CDR3: TGTGCCAGCACCAGACAGGGAGCCGGCACTGAAGCTTTCTTT.

The V gene is TRBV6-5, the J gene TRBJ2-1, with 7 bases that match TRBD1. The trim removed 2 bases at V and 8 bases at J, leaving 9 bases unmatched. The CDR3 consists of 15 residues. Germline V CDR1 and CDR2: MNHEY, SVGAGI. CDR3 sequence (DNA): TGTGCCAGCAGTTACCCGAACAGGGGCCTCGATGAGCAGTTCTTC. Protein sequence: CASSYPNRGLDEQFF.